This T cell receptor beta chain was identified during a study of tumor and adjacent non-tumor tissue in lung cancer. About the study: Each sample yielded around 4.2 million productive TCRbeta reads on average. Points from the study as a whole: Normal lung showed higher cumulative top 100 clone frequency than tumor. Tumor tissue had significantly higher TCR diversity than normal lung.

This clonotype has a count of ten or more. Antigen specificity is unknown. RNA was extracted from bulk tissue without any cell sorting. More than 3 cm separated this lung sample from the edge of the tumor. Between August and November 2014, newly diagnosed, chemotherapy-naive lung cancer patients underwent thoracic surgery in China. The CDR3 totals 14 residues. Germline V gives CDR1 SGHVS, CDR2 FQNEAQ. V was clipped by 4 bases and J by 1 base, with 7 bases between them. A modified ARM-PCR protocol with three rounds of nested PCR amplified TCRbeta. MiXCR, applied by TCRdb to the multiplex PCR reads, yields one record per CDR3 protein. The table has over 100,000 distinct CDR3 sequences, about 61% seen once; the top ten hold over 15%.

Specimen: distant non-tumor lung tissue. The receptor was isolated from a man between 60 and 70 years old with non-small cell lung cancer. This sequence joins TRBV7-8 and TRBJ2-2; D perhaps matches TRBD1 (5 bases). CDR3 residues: CASSSTVNTGELFF. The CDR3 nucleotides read TGTGCCAGCAGCTCGACAGTGAACACCGGGGAGCTGTTTTTT.